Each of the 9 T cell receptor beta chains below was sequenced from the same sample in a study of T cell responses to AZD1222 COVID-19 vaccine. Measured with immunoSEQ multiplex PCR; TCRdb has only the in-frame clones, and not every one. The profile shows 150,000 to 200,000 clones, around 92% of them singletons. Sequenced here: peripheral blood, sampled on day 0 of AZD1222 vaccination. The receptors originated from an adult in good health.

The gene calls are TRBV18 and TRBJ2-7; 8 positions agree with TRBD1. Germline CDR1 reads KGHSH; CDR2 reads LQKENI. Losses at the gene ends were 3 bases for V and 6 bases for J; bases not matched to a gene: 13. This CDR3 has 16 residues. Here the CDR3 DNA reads TGTGCCAGCTCACCGACATCCTTTTGGACAGGGAGCGAGCAGTACGTC. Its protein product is CASSPTSFWTGSEQYV.

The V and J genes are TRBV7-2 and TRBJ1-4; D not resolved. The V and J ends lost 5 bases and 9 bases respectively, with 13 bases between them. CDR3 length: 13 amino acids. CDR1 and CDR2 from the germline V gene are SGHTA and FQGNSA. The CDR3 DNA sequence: TGTGCCAGCAGCGCCATCACGGGTAAAAAACTGTTTTTT. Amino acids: CASSAITGKKLFF.

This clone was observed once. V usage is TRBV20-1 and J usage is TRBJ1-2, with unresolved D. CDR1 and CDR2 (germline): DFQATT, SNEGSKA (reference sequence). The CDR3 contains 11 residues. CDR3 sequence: CGRPEAGGYTF. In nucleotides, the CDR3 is TGCGGGCGCCCTGAAGCAGGTGGCTACACCTTC.

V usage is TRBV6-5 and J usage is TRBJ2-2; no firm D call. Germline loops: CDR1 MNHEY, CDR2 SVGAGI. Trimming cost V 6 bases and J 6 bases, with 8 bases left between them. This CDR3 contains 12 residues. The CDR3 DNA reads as TGTGCCAGCAGGCCCGAGGCCGGGGAGCTGTTTTTT. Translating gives CASRPEAGELFF.

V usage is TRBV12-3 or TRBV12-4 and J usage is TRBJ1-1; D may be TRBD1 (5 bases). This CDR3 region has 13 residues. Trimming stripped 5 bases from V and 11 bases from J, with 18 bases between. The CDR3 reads CASSLGGRGKAFF. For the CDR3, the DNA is TGTGCCAGCAGTCTGGGGGGACGAGGGAAGGCTTTCTTT.

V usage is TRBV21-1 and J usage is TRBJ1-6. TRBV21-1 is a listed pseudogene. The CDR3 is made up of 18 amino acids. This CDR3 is CAGTIVGGRPRTNSPLHF. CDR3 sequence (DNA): TGTGCCGGGACGATTGTCGGAGGCAGGCCCCGAACTAATTCACCCCTCCACTTT.

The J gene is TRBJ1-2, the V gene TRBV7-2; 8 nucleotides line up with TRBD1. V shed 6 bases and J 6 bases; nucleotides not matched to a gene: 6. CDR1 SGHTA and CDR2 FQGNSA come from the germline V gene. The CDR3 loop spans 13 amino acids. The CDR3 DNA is TGTGCCAGCAGTTTTACAGGGGGGAATGGCTACACCTTC. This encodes CASSFTGGNGYTF.

CDR3: CASSPGQGAADEQFF. For the CDR3, the DNA is TGCGCCAGCAGCCCGGGACAGGGGGCTGCGGATGAGCAGTTCTTC. The chain carries TRBV5-1 and TRBJ2-1; 12 nucleotides match TRBD1. CDR3 length: 15 amino acids. The V gene's germline CDR1 is SGHRS and CDR2 YFSETQ. V lost 4 bases to trimming and J lost 8 bases; unmatched junction nucleotides: 7.

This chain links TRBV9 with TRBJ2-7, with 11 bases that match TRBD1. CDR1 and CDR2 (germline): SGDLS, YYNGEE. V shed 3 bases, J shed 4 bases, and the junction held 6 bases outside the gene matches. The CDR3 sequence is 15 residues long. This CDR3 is CASSGGQGAGYEQYF. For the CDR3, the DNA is TGTGCCAGCAGCGGAGGACAGGGGGCGGGTTACGAGCAGTACTTC.